These 27 T cell receptor beta chains originate from one sample sequenced in a study of regulatory T cells in long-lasting Graves disease. Library construction for TCR beta used iRepertoire HTBI primers and Arm-PCR of CDR3 regions. MiXCR, run by TCRdb on the multiplex PCR reads, gives a single entry per CDR3 protein. The sample has roughly 500,000 distinct CDR3 sequences, around 20% seen once. Time point defined: persistent/refractory GD, antithyroid drugs over 5 years with positive TRAb. PBMC-extracted RNA yielded the TCR library. Sample: peripheral blood mononuclear cells (PBMCs), taken when the disease was refractory, from a patient treated with antithyroid drugs. The receptors here all came from a female donor with Graves disease.

The V call is TRBV2, the J call TRBJ2-3; TRBD1 agrees at 8 bases. This CDR3 is built from 16 residues. Germline lookup yields CDR1 SNHLY and CDR2 FYNNEI. Trimming cost V 3 bases and J 0 bases; bases outside gene matches: 5. The chain's CDR3 is CASSEGDRGSTDTQYF. The CDR3 nucleotides read TGTGCCAGCAGTGAGGGAGACAGGGGAAGCACAGATACGCAGTATTTT. The complete variable domain, with remaining parts taken from reference TRBV2 and TRBJ2-3, reads EPEVTQTPSHQVTQMGQEVILRCVPISNHLYFYWYRQILGQKVEFLVSFYNNEISEKSEIFDDQFSVERPDGSNFTLKIRSTKLEDSAMYFCASSEGDRGSTDTQYFGPGTRLTVL.

This clonotype has a handful of counts. V gene TRBV12-3 or TRBV12-4 combines with J gene TRBJ2-2, with D possibly matching TRBD2 (5 bases). The CDR3 contains 16 residues. The ends were cut back, 1 base at V and 6 bases at J, with 15 bases in the middle. The CDR3 sequence is CASSLVTAVEPGELFF. CDR3 nucleotides: TGTGCCAGCAGTTTAGTAACAGCGGTTGAACCCGGGGAGCTGTTTTTT.

This clonotype was counted ten times or more. The chain uses TRBV7-8 and TRBJ2-7; the match to TRBD1 covers 10 bases. CDR3 size: 15 residues. Germline V gives CDR1 SGHVS, CDR2 FQNEAQ. The V gene end was trimmed by 5 bases and the J gene end by 6 bases; junction bases not matched to a gene: 10. CDR3 nucleotides: TGTGCCAGCAGCAACACCGGGACAGGGGTGATCGAGCAGTACTTC. This sequence encodes CASSNTGTGVIEQYF.

This clonotype was seen only a few times. The chain recombines TRBV5-1 with TRBJ1-2; D gene unclear. Trimming removed 1 base at V and 0 bases at J, with 13 bases between. CDR1 is SGHRS, CDR2 YFSETQ, per germline. CDR3 length: 16 amino acids. CDR3 sequence (DNA): TGCGCCAGCAGCTTGAAAGGCAGGCCAGCTAACTATGGCTACACCTTC. It encodes CASSLKGRPANYGYTF.

This clonotype turned up a few times. The chain combines TRBV6-2 or TRBV6-3 with TRBJ2-7; TRBD1 matches 9 bases. Per the germline V gene, CDR1 is MNHEY and CDR2 is SVGEGT. V gave up 6 bases and J gave up 3 bases; unmatched junction bases: 6. The CDR3 covers 14 residues. CDR3 DNA sequence: TGTGCCAGCAGGCTACAGGGGGCGGTCTACGAGCAGTACTTC. Protein sequence: CASRLQGAVYEQYF.

The rearrangement links TRBV20-1 to TRBJ1-2; possibly TRBD1 for D (5 bases). From germline, CDR1 is DFQATT and CDR2 SNEGSKA (reference sequence). The length of the CDR3 is 14 residues. V was clipped by 0 bases and J by 6 bases, with 14 bases between them. CDR3: CSARDGAGSHGYTF. DNA for the CDR3: TGCAGTGCTAGAGATGGGGCAGGGTCCCATGGCTACACCTTC.

There are a few counts of this clonotype. The J gene is TRBJ2-5, the V gene TRBV14; TRBD1 might be the D (6 bases). In germline, CDR1 is SGHDN, CDR2 FVKESK. V was pared by 0 bases and J by 5 bases, with 13 bases between. The CDR3 loop spans 15 amino acids. The CDR3 region has the DNA TGTGCCAGCAGCCAAGACGAGGACAGAAAGGAGACCCAGTACTTC. Protein product: CASSQDEDRKETQYF.

The V and J genes are TRBV20-1 and TRBJ2-2, with a possible D match to TRBD2 (6 bases). Germline V gene data show CDR1 as DFQATT and CDR2 as SNEGSKA (reference sequence). This CDR3 has 20 residues. V shed 1 base and J shed 4 bases, with 28 bases lying between them. CDR3 nucleotides: TGCAGTGCTAGAGCTCTACATGCCCTTAGCGGAGAAGGTAGCACCGGGGAGCTGTTTTTT. Translating it yields CSARALHALSGEGSTGELFF.

This clonotype has ten or more counts. The chain carries TRBV2 and TRBJ2-7; 13 bases map to TRBD2. Unmatched junction bases numbered 10, after V lost 3 bases and J lost 5 bases. CDR3 length: 17 residues. Germline V gene lookup returns CDR1 SNHLY and CDR2 FYNNEI. In DNA, the CDR3 is TGTGCCAGCAGTGACGATTCCGGGACTAGCGGGGAAGACGAGCAGTACTTC. As protein: CASSDDSGTSGEDEQYF.

This clonotype appeared a few times. V is TRBV5-4 and J is TRBJ2-7; D is tentatively TRBD1 or TRBD2 (6 bases each). From germline, CDR1 is SGHNT and CDR2 YYREEE (reference sequence). The CDR3 covers 16 residues. V was clipped by 5 bases and J by 5 bases, with 23 bases between them. The CDR3 coding sequence is TGTGCCAGCAGTTCTCTCGACAGGATGGGAGGCAACGAGCAGTACTTC. Protein: CASSSLDRMGGNEQYF.

A word on this clonotype: The junction departs from the called germline gene at one end, perhaps through a read error. The gene calls are TRBV27 and TRBJ2-5, with 8 bases matching TRBD2. The CDR3 covers 13 residues. Germline assignment: CDR1 MNHEY and CDR2 SMNVEV (reference sequence). CDR3 sequence: CASSFAGGETRYF. The CDR3, as DNA: TGTGCCAGCAGTTTCGCCGGGGGGGAGACCCGGTACTTC.

This clonotype was recorded many times. V gene TRBV7-9 combines with J gene TRBJ2-7; a possible D gene is TRBD1 (5 bases). Trimming left V 4 bases short and J 3 bases short, with 10 bases between. The CDR3 is 13 residues long. Germline V gene data show CDR1 as SEHNR and CDR2 as FQNEAQ (reference sequence). CDR3 in DNA: TGTGCCAGCAGCTCCAGACAGAGCTACGAGCAGTACTTC. It is translated as CASSSRQSYEQYF.

This clonotype showed up many times. The chain links TRBV5-1 to TRBJ1-1, with TRBD1 matching over 9 bases. Unmatched junction bases numbered 3, after V lost 4 bases and J lost 8 bases. CDR1 and CDR2 (germline): SGHRS, YFSETQ. The CDR3 runs 12 residues. CDR3 nucleotides: TGCGCCAGCAGCCACGGACAGGGGGAAGCTTTCTTT. Translating it yields CASSHGQGEAFF.

This clonotype has at least ten counts. The V call is TRBV30, the J call TRBJ1-5, with a tentative D call TRBD1 (5 bases). Germline-derived CDR1 and CDR2 are GTSNPN and SVGIG (reference sequence). The CDR3 has 15 amino acids. The V end was cut by 1 base, the J end by 6 bases, with 16 bases between. In nucleotides, the CDR3 is TGTGCCTGGAGTGACAGCTATGGGGGACCTCAGCCCCAGCATTTT. Its protein is CAWSDSYGGPQPQHF.

This clonotype has at least ten counts. J is TRBJ2-7 and V is TRBV6-9, with D possibly being TRBD1 (6 bases). Trimming stripped 3 bases from V and 0 bases from J, with 12 bases between. Germline V gene sequence: CDR1 MNHGY, CDR2 SVAAGI. This CDR3 has 15 amino acids. The CDR3 DNA sequence: TGTGCCAGCAGTTACGACAGGACGAGCTCCTACGAGCAGTACTTC. It encodes CASSYDRTSSYEQYF.

The rearrangement joins TRBV19 to TRBJ2-7; possible D gene TRBD2, 7 bases. In germline, CDR1 is LNHDA, CDR2 SQIVND (reference sequence). Trimming removed 5 bases from V and 3 bases from J, with 14 bases in between. The CDR3 has 14 residues. CDR3 residues: CASSSEAGHYEQYF. CDR3 nucleotide sequence: TGTGCCAGTAGTTCTGAAGCGGGACACTACGAGCAGTACTTC. Based on the CDR3 plus reference TRBV19 and TRBJ2-7, the full variable domain is DGGITQSPKYLFRKEGQNVTLSCEQNLNHDAMYWYRQDPGQGLRLIYYSQIVNDFQKGDIAEGYSVSREKKESFPLTVTSAQKNPTAFYLCASSSEAGHYEQYFGPGTRLTVT.

Remarks on this clonotype: Mismatch with germline at one junction end may stem from a read error. V is TRBV14 and J is TRBJ2-1; no clear D gene. The CDR3 has 16 residues. In germline, CDR1 is SGHDN, CDR2 FVKESK. The chain's CDR3 is CAGSQRVVGPYNEQFF. The DNA of the CDR3 is TGTGCCGGCAGCCAACGGGTAGTTGGACCATACAATGAGCAGTTCTTC.

This clonotype was recorded a few times. This rearrangement joins TRBV5-1 to TRBJ2-2; D ambiguous. The CDR3 extends over 15 amino acids. Trimming removed 1 base at V and 5 bases at J, with 12 bases between. Germline lookup yields CDR1 SGHRS and CDR2 YFSETQ. CDR3 sequence reads: CASSLRSSGTGELFF. The CDR3 bases are TGCGCCAGCAGCTTGCGGAGTAGTGGGACCGGGGAGCTGTTTTTT.

In regard to this clonotype: A far larger clone is off by one base, so a read error is likely. The CDR3 protein is CASSYGRANTEAFF. The CDR3 DNA is TGTGCCAGCAGTTACGGCAGGGCGAACACTGAAGCTTTCTTT. V usage is TRBV6-2 or TRBV6-3 and J usage is TRBJ1-1, with TRBD1 as a possible D gene (5 bases). CDR1 is MNHEY and CDR2 is SVGEGT in the germline V gene. The CDR3 extends over 14 amino acids. V lost 2 bases and J 1 base, leaving 8 bases between the germline ends.

The chain employs TRBV5-1 and TRBJ2-7, with D perhaps assigned TRBD1 or TRBD2 (5 bases each). The CDR3 length is 16 residues. Germline V lookup: CDR1 SGHRS, CDR2 YFSETQ. V was cut by 4 bases and J by 3 bases, with 20 bases left in between. CDR3 bases: TGCGCCAGCAGCCAAACGGGGCAAGTCCCGTTCTACGAGCAGTACTTC. Residues: CASSQTGQVPFYEQYF.

Ten or more counts support this clonotype. The rearrangement uses TRBV12-3 or TRBV12-4 and TRBJ1-5; D may be TRBD1 (5 bases). With 0 bases removed from V and 7 bases from J, the gap between germline ends came to 10 bases. The CDR3 is 14 amino acids. CDR3 coding DNA: TGTGCCAGCAGTTTAGCGCTGAGGACACAGCCCCAGCATTTT. This encodes CASSLALRTQPQHF.

As concerns this clonotype: This could be a read error, since a much larger clone is one nucleotide away. V gene TRBV7-2 combines with J gene TRBJ1-2, with a tentative D call TRBD1 (6 bases). The V end was cut by 0 bases, the J end by 4 bases, with 18 bases between. Germline V gene data show CDR1 as SGHTA and CDR2 as FQGNSA. CDR3 size: 17 residues. The CDR3 nucleotides read TGTGCCAGCAGCTTAGCGCAACAGGGCCCTCGTGCCTATGGCTACACCTTC. Translated, it gives CASSLAQQGPRAYGYTF.

This clonotype was found a few times. The chain combines TRBV19 with TRBJ1-4; TRBD1 might be the D (5 bases). V shed 2 bases and J shed 5 bases, with 18 bases lying between them. This CDR3 is 17 amino acids long. CDR1 and CDR2 from the germline V gene are LNHDA and SQIVND (reference sequence). As DNA, the CDR3 is TGTGCCAGTAGTATATCGATGGCGGGACGATGGAATGAAAAACTGTTTTTT. It codes for CASSISMAGRWNEKLFF.

This chain joins TRBV7-9 and TRBJ1-6; D unresolved. The germline V gene encodes CDR1 SEHNR and CDR2 FQNEAQ (reference sequence). This CDR3 has 14 residues. V lost 5 bases and J 7 bases, leaving 12 bases between the germline ends. The CDR3 region has the DNA TGTGCCAGCAGCGCCGGTCGGCAAAATTCACCCCTCCACTTT. Its translation is CASSAGRQNSPLHF.

The table lists this clonotype with a few counts. The chain employs TRBV7-4 and TRBJ1-3, with a weak D call TRBD1 (6 bases). With 3 bases removed from V and 0 bases from J, the gap between germline ends came to 15 bases. The CDR3 sequence is 17 residues long. Germline-derived CDR1 and CDR2 are SGHVT and SQSDAQ. The DNA of the CDR3 is TGTGCCAGCAGCTTCATATGGGACATACGCTCTGGAAACACCATATATTTT. It yields the protein CASSFIWDIRSGNTIYF.

This clonotype has at least ten counts. The chain couples TRBV12-3 or TRBV12-4 to TRBJ2-7, with D possibly matching TRBD2 (5 bases). This CDR3 is built from 14 residues. V was pared by 7 bases and J by 2 bases, with 15 bases between. CDR3 DNA: TGTGCCAGCACCCAAGGACTGACCGCCTACGAGCAGTACTTC. Protein sequence: CASTQGLTAYEQYF.

In this sample, this clonotype turned up a few times. For the CDR3, the DNA is TGTGCCAGCAGCCCCGGGACAGGAATTATGGAAAAACTGTTTTTT. Its translation: CASSPGTGIMEKLFF. This chain uses TRBV7-2 with TRBJ1-4, with 8 bases fitting TRBD1. Per germline, CDR1 SGHTA and CDR2 FQGNSA. V lost 5 bases and J lost 8; bases outside the gene matches: 10. This CDR3 has 15 amino acids. Full variable domain (remainder filled in from reference TRBV7-2 and TRBJ1-4): GAGVSQSPSNKVTEKGKDVELRCDPISGHTALYWYRQSLGQGLEFLIYFQGNSAPDKSGLPSDRFSAERTGGSVSTLTIQRTQQEDSAVYLCASSPGTGIMEKLFFGSGTQLSVL.